The 7 T cell receptor beta chains below were found in one sample sequenced in a study of siplizumab effects on memory and regulatory T cells. Profiling relied on immunoSEQ multiplex PCR, and the TCRdb table lists in-frame clones only, not all of them. The data show about 1,000 clones, less than 85% seen once. Material: TEMRA CD8+ T cells sorted from blood. Subset defined: unstimulated CD8+ CD45RA+ effector memory T cells. These receptors were obtained from a human donor in good health.

The V gene is TRBV6-6, the J gene TRBJ2-7; 11 nucleotides match TRBD2. Germline values: CDR1 MNHNY, CDR2 SVGAGI (reference sequence). The CDR3 spans 13 residues. Unmatched junction bases numbered 9, after V lost 9 bases and J lost 8 bases. The CDR3 DNA sequence: TGTGCCAGTCACGCTAGCGGGGGGTGGAAGCAGTACTTC. Its translation: CASHASGGWKQYF.

The chain uses TRBV5-1 and TRBJ1-2; D unresolved. CDR1 and CDR2 from the germline V gene are SGHRS and YFSETQ. V gave up 6 bases and J gave up 9 bases, with 18 bases separating them. The CDR3 has 13 amino acids. CDR3 nucleotides: TGCGCCAGCATTTTCGGTACACTATTAAGCTACACCTTC. This translates into CASIFGTLLSYTF. Filled out from reference TRBV5-1 and TRBJ1-2, the complete variable domain reads KAGVTQTPRYLIKTRGQQVTLSCSPISGHRSVSWYQQTPGQGLQFLFEYFSETQRNKGNFPGRFSGRQFSNSRSEMNVSTLELGDSALYLCASIFGTLLSYTFGSGTRLTVV.

Comment on this clone: The identical CDR3 is also encoded by other nucleotide sequences in the sample. The chain recombines TRBV19 with TRBJ1-2, with D hard to call. The V gene's germline CDR1 is LNHDA and CDR2 SQIVND (reference sequence). V was cut by 8 bases and J by 13 bases, with 17 bases left in between. This CDR3 is 11 amino acids long. CDR3 amino acids: CASSPGPRLTF. The CDR3 nucleotides are TGTGCCAGTTCCCCCGGACCCCGTCTCACCTTC.

This chain links TRBV9 with TRBJ2-7; D is unresolved. The CDR3 spans 14 residues. Germline CDR1 reads SGDLS; CDR2 reads YYNGEE. Trimming removed 1 base from V and 1 base from J, with 9 bases in between. This chain's CDR3 is CASSVFTESYEQYF. The DNA for the CDR3 is TGTGCCAGCAGCGTATTTACAGAATCCTACGAGCAGTACTTC.

This chain connects TRBV11-2 to TRBJ2-5; 7 bases match TRBD2. Germline lookup yields CDR1 SGHAT and CDR2 FQNNGV. V lost 3 bases, J lost 4 bases, and 14 bases stayed unmatched. The CDR3 loop spans 17 amino acids. This CDR3 is CASSFFSSGVAIETQYF. CDR3 sequence (DNA): TGTGCCAGCAGCTTCTTTTCCAGCGGGGTTGCGATAGAGACCCAGTACTTC.

By share of the sample, this clone is large. The gene calls are TRBV2 and TRBJ2-7, with 8 bases aligning to TRBD2. The germline V gene encodes CDR1 SNHLY and CDR2 FYNNEI. The length of the CDR3 is 13 residues. Trimming took 6 bases from V and 3 from J; bases not matched to a gene: 4. The CDR3 bases are TGTGCCAGCAGCCCCGGGACTAGCTACGAGCAGTACTTC. Its translation is CASSPGTSYEQYF.

The V call is TRBV13, the J call TRBJ2-5; TRBD2 is a possible D gene (5 bases). This CDR3 has 14 amino acids. V dropped 5 bases and J dropped 6 bases, with 16 bases sitting between them. Germline V lookup: CDR1 PRHDT, CDR2 FYEKMQ (reference sequence). The CDR3 loop reads CASSPYYGVKTQYF. CDR3 bases: TGTGCCAGCAGCCCCTATTACGGGGTGAAGACCCAGTACTTC.